Each of the 29 T cell receptor beta chains below was sequenced from the same sample in a study of tumor and adjacent non-tumor tissue in lung cancer. The template was RNA from unsorted bulk tissue. The library came from three nested PCR rounds adapted from ARM-PCR protocols. One entry per CDR3 protein, called by TCRdb with MiXCR from the multiplex PCR reads. The table records 77,000 or so distinct CDR3 sequences, 60% to 85% of them present only once. Sequenced material: lung tumor tissue. The receptors stem from a woman between 50 and 59 years old with non-small cell lung cancer.

This clonotype was detected many times. This chain joins TRBV20-1 and TRBJ1-1, with D perhaps TRBD1 (6 bases). CDR3 length equals 12 residues. V lost 6 bases, J lost 6 bases, and 14 bases lay in between. The V gene's germline CDR1 is DFQATT and CDR2 SNEGSKA (reference sequence). CDR3 nucleotides: TGCAGTGCCGATAGGGGGGGCCCTGAAGCTTTCTTT. It is translated as CSADRGGPEAFF.

Note on this clonotype: The germline gene is not matched at one end of the junction; a read error may be the cause. The CDR3 spells CTSSTWTGRTYEQYF. CDR3 sequence (DNA): TGTACCAGCAGCACCTGGACAGGGCGCACCTATGAGCAGTATTTC. This rearrangement joins TRBV11-2 to TRBJ2-7, with TRBD1 identical over 8 bases. CDR1 is SGHAT and CDR2 is FQNNGV in the germline V gene. This CDR3 is built from 15 residues.

With respect to this clonotype: One end of the junction varies from germline; a read error may be responsible. The rearrangement links TRBV12-3 or TRBV12-4 to TRBJ1-5; 8 nucleotides match TRBD1. The CDR3 runs to 14 residues. The CDR3 sequence is CTSSLGTGVQSQHF. CDR3 in DNA: TGTACCAGCAGCCTCGGGACAGGAGTCCAGTCCCAGCATTTT.

CDR3 nucleotides: TGTGCCAGCGGTGGACGGGGAAAGGCCTACAATGAGCAGTTCTTC. Encoded protein: CASGGRGKAYNEQFF. The J gene is TRBJ2-1, the V gene TRBV2, with D possibly matching TRBD2 (5 bases). The CDR3 is made up of 15 amino acids. Germline CDR1 reads SNHLY; CDR2 reads FYNNEI. Trimming stripped 8 bases from V and 2 bases from J, with 16 bases between.

To note about this clonotype: The junction departs from the called germline gene at one end, perhaps through a read error. The chain recombines TRBV7-8 with TRBJ1-1; D perhaps matches TRBD1 (6 bases). Germline V gives CDR1 SGHVS, CDR2 FQNEAQ. CDR3 length: 16 amino acids. CDR3 sequence reads: CVSSGGAWLLSTEAFF. The CDR3 DNA reads TGTGTCAGCAGCGGGGGGGCATGGTTATTGAGCACTGAAGCTTTCTTT.

Turning to this clonotype: The junction departs from germline at one end; a sequencing error may be responsible. The V and J genes are TRBV12-3 or TRBV12-4 and TRBJ2-3; 10 bases fit TRBD2. This CDR3 contains 16 residues. The CDR3 DNA reads TGTGCCAGCAGTTTACTCCTAGCGGGAGCGGGAGATATGCAGTATTTT. Translated, it gives CASSLLLAGAGDMQYF.

On this clonotype: Mismatch with germline at one junction end may stem from a read error. The rearrangement joins TRBV6-5 to TRBJ2-7; 10 bases map to TRBD2. CDR3 length equals 16 residues. Germline V lookup: CDR1 MNHEY, CDR2 SVGAGI. CDR3 loop: CASCHRALAGAYEQYF. The CDR3 region has the DNA TGTGCCAGCTGCCATAGGGCTCTAGCGGGGGCCTACGAGCAATACTTC.

Notes on this clonotype: Being one base from a much bigger clone, this may be a read error. V gene TRBV5-1 combines with J gene TRBJ1-5, with unresolved D. In germline, CDR1 is SGHRS, CDR2 YFSETQ. The CDR3 is 13 residues long. CDR3 sequence reads: CASNLEPGQPQHF. The CDR3 DNA sequence: TGCGCCAGCAACTTGGAACCCGGCCAGCCCCAGCATTTT.

V usage is TRBV6-5 and J usage is TRBJ1-1; D is ambiguous. Germline V lookup: CDR1 MNHEY, CDR2 SVGAGI. V dropped 1 base and J dropped 5 bases, with 20 bases sitting between them. The CDR3 has 17 amino acids. The CDR3 loop reads CASSYYDGRHGNTEAFF. In DNA form, the CDR3 reads TGTGCCAGCAGTTACTATGATGGTCGGCATGGGAATACTGAAGCTTTCTTT.

With regard to this clonotype: The CDR3 carries no conserved terminal phenylalanine or tryptophan, so it likely arises from a read error. The chain uses TRBV4-1 and TRBJ1-2; TRBD1 aligns across 10 bases. This CDR3 has 16 residues. The germline V gene encodes CDR1 MGHRA and CDR2 YSYEKL. CDR3 protein: CARSQRQGALSDGYTI. For the CDR3, the DNA is TGCGCCAGAAGCCAGAGACAGGGGGCCTTGTCTGATGGCTACACCATC.

Of note for this clonotype: The CDR3 carries no conserved terminal phenylalanine or tryptophan, so it likely arises from a read error. The genes are TRBV11-3 and TRBJ2-7, with a possible D match to TRBD1 (5 bases). CDR3 size: 13 residues. Trimming took 6 bases from V and 3 from J, leaving 12 bases between them. Germline CDR1 SGHNT, CDR2 YENEEA. CDR3 nucleotide sequence: TGTGCCAGCAGTTTGAGTAGGGGCTACGAGCAGTACATC. Translating it yields CASSLSRGYEQYI.

This clonotype appeared a few times. One end of the junction fails to match germline, which may point to a read error. The V call is TRBV6-5, the J call TRBJ2-7; 10 nucleotides line up with TRBD1. Germline V lookup: CDR1 MNHEY, CDR2 SVGAGI. CDR3 size: 13 residues. CDR3 bases: TGTACCAGTAGGCGGGACAGGGGCCACGAGCAGTACTTC. Amino acid sequence: CTSRRDRGHEQYF.

Details on this clonotype: A much larger clone lies one base from this, so it may be a read error. The chain links TRBV5-1 to TRBJ2-5, with 7 bases aligning to TRBD2. Germline CDR1 is SGHRS and CDR2 is YFSETQ. With V trimmed by 4 bases and J by 5 bases, 17 bases remained unmatched. This CDR3 comprises 17 residues. The CDR3 sequence is CASSPGLTGGSGETQYF. The CDR3 nucleotides read TGCGCCAGCAGCCCTGGACTAACGGGAGGATCAGGGGAGACCCAGTACTTC.

For this clonotype: An end of the junction differs from the germline gene, which may be a read error. V is TRBV11-2 and J is TRBJ2-1, with 10 bases aligning to TRBD2. This CDR3 region has 15 residues. Per the germline V gene, CDR1 is SGHAT and CDR2 is FQNNGV. CDR3 loop: CATSLEAGGHNEQFF. In nucleotides, the CDR3 is TGTGCCACCAGCTTAGAAGCGGGAGGGCATAATGAGCAGTTCTTC.

In the case of this clonotype: At one boundary the junction diverges from the germline segment, which might be a read error. The chain combines TRBV11-2 with TRBJ2-1; tentatively, D is TRBD1 (6 bases). CDR3 length: 17 residues. CDR1 and CDR2 from the germline V gene are SGHAT and FQNNGV. CDR3 nucleotides: TGTGCCAGCAGAGGGGGTGGTGGGACGGAGATTTGGAATGAACAGTTCTTC. It codes for CASRGGGGTEIWNEQFF.

With respect to this clonotype: A junction boundary mismatches the germline segment, possibly from a read error. The chain is built from TRBV5-4 and TRBJ1-2, with 11 bases identical to TRBD1. This CDR3 contains 15 residues. Germline V gene sequence: CDR1 SGHNT, CDR2 YYREEE (reference sequence). CDR3 nucleotide sequence: TGTGCCAGCAGCTTGGGGACAGGGGGCATCGGTGTCTACACCTTT. It yields the protein CASSLGTGGIGVYTF.

With respect to this clonotype: This may come from a read error, since a much larger clone is one base off. This chain connects TRBV20-1 to TRBJ2-7; no firm D call. V was trimmed by 7 bases and J by 3 bases, leaving 7 bases between them. The CDR3 extends over 10 amino acids. CDR1 and CDR2 from the germline V gene are DFQATT and SNEGSKA (reference sequence). For the CDR3, the DNA is TGCAGTGTTAGTAACTACGAGCAGTACTTC. This sequence encodes CSVSNYEQYF.

As regards this clonotype: This clone may be a read error of a much larger clone one base away. The V gene is TRBV29-1, the J gene TRBJ2-7, with D maybe TRBD2 (5 bases). Trimming stripped 4 bases from V and 5 bases from J, with 15 bases between. The CDR3 sequence is 13 residues long. Germline V gene lookup returns CDR1 SQVTM and CDR2 ANQGSEA. In nucleotides, the CDR3 is TGCAGCGTTGTAGAGACTAACGGTCACGAGCAGTACTTC. Translation gives CSVVETNGHEQYF.

V and J are TRBV10-3 and TRBJ2-7; 7 nucleotides agree with TRBD1. The CDR3 has 15 residues. CDR1 is ENHRY, CDR2 SYGVKD, per germline. Losses at the gene ends were 4 bases for V and 3 bases for J; bases not matched to a gene: 9. CDR3 protein: CAISVPGAGGYEQYF. CDR3 sequence (DNA): TGTGCCATCAGTGTCCCCGGGGCAGGGGGCTACGAGCAGTACTTC.

Concerning this clonotype: The junction differs from germline at one of its ends, possibly a read error. The chain has TRBV24-1 and TRBJ2-2; tentative D call: TRBD2 (5 bases). CDR3 length equals 14 residues. Germline V lookup: CDR1 KGHDR, CDR2 SFDVKD. CDR3 nucleotides: TGTGCCACCAGTGATATTGAGGAATCCGGGGAGCTGGTTTTT. Its translation: CATSDIEESGELVF.

This clonotype was recorded at least ten times. This chain joins TRBV5-6 and TRBJ2-5; D not certain. The germline V and J ends were trimmed by 6 bases and 5 bases, with 14 bases remaining between them. The CDR3 is 13 amino acids. The germline V gene encodes CDR1 SGHDT and CDR2 YYEEEE. For the CDR3, the DNA is TGTGCCAGCATAGGCAGGTTCGATGAGACCCAGTACTTC. Translating gives CASIGRFDETQYF.

With respect to this clonotype: One end of the junction is discordant with germline, which a read error may explain. V is TRBV20-1 and J is TRBJ2-2, with D tentatively TRBD2 (6 bases). The CDR3 spans 12 residues. Germline V CDR1 and CDR2: DFQATT, SNEGSKA (reference sequence). CDR3 nucleotides: TGCAGTGTTAGCGGAAACACCGGGGAGCTGTCTTTT. It is translated as CSVSGNTGELSF.

The chain carries TRBV29-1 and TRBJ2-7; TRBD1 aligns across 11 bases. CDR3 length equals 16 residues. The J segment lost 7 bases and the V segment lost 2 bases, leaving 13 bases of the junction unmatched. In germline, CDR1 is SQVTM, CDR2 ANQGSEA. CDR3 amino acids: CSVEPHGTGGTREQYF. The CDR3 DNA sequence: TGCAGCGTTGAACCTCACGGGACAGGGGGTACTAGGGAGCAGTACTTC.

The chain couples TRBV5-5 to TRBJ1-5, with 7 bases that match TRBD1. The CDR3 covers 13 residues. The V gene end was trimmed by 7 bases and the J gene end by 4 bases; junction bases not matched to a gene: 5. Germline-derived CDR1 and CDR2 are SGHKS and YYEKEE (reference sequence). The CDR3 DNA reads as TGTGCCAGCCGCGGGACAGCGAATCAGCCCCAGCATTTT. Translation gives CASRGTANQPQHF.

This clonotype was seen a single time. This CDR3 is missing its conserved last phenylalanine or tryptophan, likely due to a read error. The chain has TRBV11-1 and TRBJ2-2; no clear D gene. The CDR3 loop spans 15 amino acids. V gave up 6 bases and J gave up 0 bases, with 11 bases separating them. The germline CDR1 and CDR2 sequences are SGHAT and FQDESV (reference sequence). CDR3 DNA: TGTGCCAGCAGATTGTTTCAAGCGAACACCGGGGAGCTGTTTCTT. Residues: CASRLFQANTGELFL.

Of note for this clonotype: This may stem from a read error, because a much larger clone lies one nucleotide away. The chain uses TRBV28 and TRBJ2-4, with 7 bases aligning to TRBD2. CDR1 is MDHEN and CDR2 is SYDVKM in the germline V gene. J lost 1 base, V lost 8 bases, and 2 bases had no gene match. This CDR3 is built from 13 residues. CDR3 region: CASREAAKNIQYF. The CDR3 bases are TGTGCCAGCCGGGAGGCGGCCAAAAACATTCAGTACTTC.

The V and J genes are TRBV20-1 and TRBJ2-7; 10 bases agree with TRBD2. CDR3 length equals 16 residues. Germline V gene lookup returns CDR1 DFQATT and CDR2 SNEGSKA (reference sequence). The CDR3 loop is CIASGGGDSITYEQYF. As DNA, the CDR3 is TGCATTGCCAGCGGGGGGGGGGACTCCATAACCTACGAGCAGTACTTC.

As for this clonotype: Sequence at one end of the junction differs from germline and may be a read error. The genes are TRBV14 and TRBJ1-4; D remains ambiguous. This CDR3 has 14 residues. Germline CDR1 reads SGHDN; CDR2 reads FVKESK. CDR3 nucleotides: TGTGTCAGCAACCAAGACCGCGCAGAGAGAAAACTGTTTTTT. It specifies CVSNQDRAERKLFF. Full variable domain (missing parts from reference TRBV14 and TRBJ1-4): EAGVTQFPSHSVIEKGQTVTLRCDPISGHDNLYWYRRVMGKEIKFLLHFVKESKQDESGMPNNRFLAERTGGTYSTLKVQPAELEDSGVYFCVSNQDRAERKLFFGSGTQLSVL.

Details on this clonotype: No conserved phenylalanine or tryptophan is present at the end of the CDR3, so a read error is the likely explanation. The gene calls are TRBV12-3 or TRBV12-4 and TRBJ2-3; D gene uncertain. Trimming shortened V by 1 base and J by 5 bases, and 10 bases separated the two germline ends. The CDR3 totals 14 residues. CDR3 DNA sequence: TGTGCCAGCAGTTTAGGGATCTTCAAAGATACGCAGTATTTG. This gives the protein CASSLGIFKDTQYL.